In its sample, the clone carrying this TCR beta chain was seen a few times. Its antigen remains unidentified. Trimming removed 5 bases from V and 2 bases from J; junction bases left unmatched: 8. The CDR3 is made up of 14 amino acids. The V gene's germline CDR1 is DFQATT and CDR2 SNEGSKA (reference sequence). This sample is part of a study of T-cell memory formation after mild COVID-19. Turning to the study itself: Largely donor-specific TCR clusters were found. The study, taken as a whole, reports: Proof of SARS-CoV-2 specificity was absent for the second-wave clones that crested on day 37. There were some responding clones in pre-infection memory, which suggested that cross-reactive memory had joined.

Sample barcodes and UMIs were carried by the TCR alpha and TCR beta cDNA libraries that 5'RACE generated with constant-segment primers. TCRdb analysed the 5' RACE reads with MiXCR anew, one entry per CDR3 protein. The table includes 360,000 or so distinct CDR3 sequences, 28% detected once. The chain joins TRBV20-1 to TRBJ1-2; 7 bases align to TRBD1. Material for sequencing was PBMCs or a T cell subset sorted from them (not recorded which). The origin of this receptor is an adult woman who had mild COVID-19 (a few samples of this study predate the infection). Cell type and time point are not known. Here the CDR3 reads CSAGRDSLNYGYTF. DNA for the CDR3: TGCAGTGCTGGTCGGGACAGCCTGAACTATGGCTACACCTTC.